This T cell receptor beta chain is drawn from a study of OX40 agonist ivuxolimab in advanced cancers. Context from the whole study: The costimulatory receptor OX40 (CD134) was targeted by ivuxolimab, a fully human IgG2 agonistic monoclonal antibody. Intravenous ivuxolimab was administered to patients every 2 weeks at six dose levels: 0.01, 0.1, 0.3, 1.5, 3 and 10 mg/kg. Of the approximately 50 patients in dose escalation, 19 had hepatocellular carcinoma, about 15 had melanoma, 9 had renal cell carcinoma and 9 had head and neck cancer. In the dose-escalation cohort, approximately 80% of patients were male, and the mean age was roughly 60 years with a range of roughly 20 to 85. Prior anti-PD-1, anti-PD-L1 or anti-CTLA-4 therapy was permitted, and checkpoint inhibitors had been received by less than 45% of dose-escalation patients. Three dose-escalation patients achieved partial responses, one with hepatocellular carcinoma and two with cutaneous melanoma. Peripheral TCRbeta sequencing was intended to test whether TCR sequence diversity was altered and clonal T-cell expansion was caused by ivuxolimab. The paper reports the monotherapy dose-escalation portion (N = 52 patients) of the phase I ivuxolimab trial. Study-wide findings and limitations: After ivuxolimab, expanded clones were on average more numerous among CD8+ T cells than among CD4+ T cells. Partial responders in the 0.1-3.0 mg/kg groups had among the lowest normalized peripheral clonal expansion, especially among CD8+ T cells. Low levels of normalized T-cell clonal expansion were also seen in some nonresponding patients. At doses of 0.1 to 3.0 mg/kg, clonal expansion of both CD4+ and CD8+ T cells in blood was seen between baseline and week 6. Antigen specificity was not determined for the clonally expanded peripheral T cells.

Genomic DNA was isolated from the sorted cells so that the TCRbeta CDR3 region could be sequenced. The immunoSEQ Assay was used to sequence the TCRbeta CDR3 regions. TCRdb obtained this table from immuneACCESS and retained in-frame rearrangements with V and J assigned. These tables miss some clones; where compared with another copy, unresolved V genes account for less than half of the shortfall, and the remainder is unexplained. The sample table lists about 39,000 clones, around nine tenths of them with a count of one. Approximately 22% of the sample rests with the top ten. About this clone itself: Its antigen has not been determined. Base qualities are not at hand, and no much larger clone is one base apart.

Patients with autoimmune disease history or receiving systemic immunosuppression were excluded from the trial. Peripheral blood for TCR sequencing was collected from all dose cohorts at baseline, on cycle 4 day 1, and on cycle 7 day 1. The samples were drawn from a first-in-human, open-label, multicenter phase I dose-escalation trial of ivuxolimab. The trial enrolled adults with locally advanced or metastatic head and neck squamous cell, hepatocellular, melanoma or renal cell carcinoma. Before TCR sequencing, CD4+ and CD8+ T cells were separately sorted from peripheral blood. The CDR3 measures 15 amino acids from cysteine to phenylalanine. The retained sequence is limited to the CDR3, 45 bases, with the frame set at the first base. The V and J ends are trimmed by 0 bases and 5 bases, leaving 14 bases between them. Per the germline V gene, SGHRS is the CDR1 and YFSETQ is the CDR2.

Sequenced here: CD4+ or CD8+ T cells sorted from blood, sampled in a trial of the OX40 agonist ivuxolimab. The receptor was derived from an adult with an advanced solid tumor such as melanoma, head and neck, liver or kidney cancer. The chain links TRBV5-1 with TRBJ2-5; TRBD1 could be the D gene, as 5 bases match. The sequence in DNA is TGCGCCAGCAGCTTGGGGCCAGGGTCTTATGAGACCCAGTACTTC. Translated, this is CASSLGPGSYETQYF.